This record concerns one T cell receptor beta chain sequence. Its specificity is unknown. This entry belongs to a study of regulatory T cells in long-lasting Graves disease. Study-level results: TCR diversity was lower in persistent than newly diagnosed Graves' disease. TRBV28, TRBJ1-2 and TRBJ2-5 emerged as the favored segments in persistent disease.

V was clipped by 1 base and J by 2 bases; unmatched bases: 4. The CDR3 consists of 15 residues. CDR1 MDHEN and CDR2 SYDVKM come from the germline V gene. Time point given: newly diagnosed GD, antithyroid drugs for less than 3 months. The TCR library was made from RNA extracted from PBMCs. Both iRepertoire HTBI primers and Arm-PCR of CDR3 regions were used to build the TCR beta libraries. TCRdb processed the multiplex PCR reads anew with MiXCR; each CDR3 protein has one entry. The repertoire holds roughly 610,000 distinct CDR3 sequences, with 15% to 20% as singletons. These records were also assigned to another study, of T cells in Graves' hyperthyroidism and ophthalmopathy. Turning to that study: If no ophthalmopathy progression occurred within 18 months, Graves' hyperthyroidism was stable. Clinical symptoms, serum thyroxine and TRAb, thyroid ultrasound and orbital computed tomography were used for the diagnoses.

This TCR was recovered from a woman aged 25 to 39 with Graves disease. The chain recombines TRBV28 with TRBJ2-7, with 8 bases matching TRBD1. The specimen comprised peripheral blood mononuclear cells (PBMCs), sampled at new diagnosis, from a patient treated with antithyroid drugs. CDR3 region: CASSLSGTGAYEQYF. DNA of the CDR3: TGTGCCAGCAGTTTATCTGGGACAGGCGCCTACGAGCAGTACTTC.